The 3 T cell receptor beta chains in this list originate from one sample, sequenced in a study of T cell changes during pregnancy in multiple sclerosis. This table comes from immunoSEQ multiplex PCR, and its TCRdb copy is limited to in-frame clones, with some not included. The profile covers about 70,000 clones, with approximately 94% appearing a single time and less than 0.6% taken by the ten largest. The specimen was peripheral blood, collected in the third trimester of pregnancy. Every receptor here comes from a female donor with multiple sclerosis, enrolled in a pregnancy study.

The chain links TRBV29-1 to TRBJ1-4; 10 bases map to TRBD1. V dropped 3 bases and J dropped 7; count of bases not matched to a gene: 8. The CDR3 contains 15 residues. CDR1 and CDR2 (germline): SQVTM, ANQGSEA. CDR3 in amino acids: CSVERDRGSPEKLFF. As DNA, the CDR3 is TGCAGCGTTGAGCGGGACAGGGGTTCTCCTGAAAAACTGTTTTTT. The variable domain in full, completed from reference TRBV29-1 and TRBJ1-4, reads SAVISQKPSRDICQRGTSLTIQCQVDSQVTMMFWYRQQPGQSLTLIATANQGSEATYESGFVIDKFPISRPNLTFSTLTVSNMSPEDSSIYLCSVERDRGSPEKLFFGSGTQLSVL.

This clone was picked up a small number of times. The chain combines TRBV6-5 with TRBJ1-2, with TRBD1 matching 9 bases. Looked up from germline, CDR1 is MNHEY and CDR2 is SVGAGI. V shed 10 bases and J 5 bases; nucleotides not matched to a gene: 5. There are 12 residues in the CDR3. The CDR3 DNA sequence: TGTGCCACCTTACAGGGGGCATATGGCTACACCTTC. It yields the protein CATLQGAYGYTF.

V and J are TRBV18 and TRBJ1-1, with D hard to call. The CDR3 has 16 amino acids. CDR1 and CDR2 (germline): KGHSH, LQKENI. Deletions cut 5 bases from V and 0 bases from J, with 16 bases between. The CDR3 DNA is TGTGCCAGCTCATTCTTTGACAAGACCTTGAACACTGAAGCTTTCTTT. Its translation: CASSFFDKTLNTEAFF.